This T cell receptor beta chain was sequenced during a study of T cells in women clearing cervical HPV infection. Study context: Controls were women whose single incident HPV16 infection cleared within 12 months without precancer or cancer.

The CDR3 spans 10 residues. The V end was cut by 3 bases, the J end by 6 bases, with 3 bases between. Germline V gene sequence: CDR1 MDHEN, CDR2 SYDVKM. General study findings and limits: CIN3+ cases had significantly higher TCR richness than controls; evenness did not differ.

Sequencing used immunoSEQ multiplex PCR; TCRdb keeps in-frame clones, though not all of them. Its table lists tens of thousands of clones. Note on this clone: Its target is unknown. The read ends 3 residues shy of where the CDR3 ends; the end is completed using the germline J gene.

This clonotype originated in a woman aged 18 to 75 with a cervical HPV16 infection that either progressed to CIN3+ or cleared (not recorded which). The sample taken for sequencing was blood buffy coat. This chain joins TRBV28 and TRBJ2-7, with D uncertain. CDR3 sequence: CASSFGEQYF. The covered CDR3 bases are TGTGCCAGCAGTTTCGGCGAG.